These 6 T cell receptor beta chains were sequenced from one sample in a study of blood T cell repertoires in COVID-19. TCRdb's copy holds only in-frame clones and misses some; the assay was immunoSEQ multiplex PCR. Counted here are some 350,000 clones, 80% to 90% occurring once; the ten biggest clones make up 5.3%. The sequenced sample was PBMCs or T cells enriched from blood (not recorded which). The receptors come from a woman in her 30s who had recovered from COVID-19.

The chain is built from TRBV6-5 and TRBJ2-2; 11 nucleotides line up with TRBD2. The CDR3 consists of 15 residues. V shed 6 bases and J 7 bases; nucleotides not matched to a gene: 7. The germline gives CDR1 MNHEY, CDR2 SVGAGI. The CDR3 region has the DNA TGTGCCAGCAGGATTAGCGGGGGGGCCGGCGGGGAGCTGTTTTTT. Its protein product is CASRISGGAGGELFF.

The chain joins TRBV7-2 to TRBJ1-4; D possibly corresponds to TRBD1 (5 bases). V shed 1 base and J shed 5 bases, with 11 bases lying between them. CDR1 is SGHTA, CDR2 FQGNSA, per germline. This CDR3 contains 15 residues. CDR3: CASSLGPGWNEKLFF. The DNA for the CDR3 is TGTGCCAGCAGCTTAGGGCCAGGGTGGAATGAAAAACTGTTTTTT.

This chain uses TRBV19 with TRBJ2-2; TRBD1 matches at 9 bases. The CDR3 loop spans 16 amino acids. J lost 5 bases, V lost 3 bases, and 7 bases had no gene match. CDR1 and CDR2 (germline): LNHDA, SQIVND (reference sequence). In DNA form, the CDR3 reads TGTGCCAGTAGTATCGGACTGGACAGGGGTACCGGGGAGCTGTTTTTT. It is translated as CASSIGLDRGTGELFF.

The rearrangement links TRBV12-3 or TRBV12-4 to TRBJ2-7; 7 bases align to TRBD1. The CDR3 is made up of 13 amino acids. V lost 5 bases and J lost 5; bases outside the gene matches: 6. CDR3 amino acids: CASSQTGNDEQYF. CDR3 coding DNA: TGTGCCAGCAGTCAGACAGGGAACGACGAGCAGTACTTC.

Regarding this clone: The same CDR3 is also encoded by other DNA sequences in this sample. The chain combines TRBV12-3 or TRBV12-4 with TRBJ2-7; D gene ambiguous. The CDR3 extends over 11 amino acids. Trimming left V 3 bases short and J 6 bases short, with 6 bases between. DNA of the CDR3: TGTGCCAGCAGTTTTGGCCGCGAGCAGTACTTC. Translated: CASSFGREQYF.

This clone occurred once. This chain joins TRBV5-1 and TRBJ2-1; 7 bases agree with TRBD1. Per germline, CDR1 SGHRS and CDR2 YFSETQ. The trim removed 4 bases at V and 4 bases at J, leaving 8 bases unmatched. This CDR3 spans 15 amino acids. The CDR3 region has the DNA TGCGCCAGCAGCAACCGGGACAGCCGATACAATGAGCAGTTCTTC. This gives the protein CASSNRDSRYNEQFF.